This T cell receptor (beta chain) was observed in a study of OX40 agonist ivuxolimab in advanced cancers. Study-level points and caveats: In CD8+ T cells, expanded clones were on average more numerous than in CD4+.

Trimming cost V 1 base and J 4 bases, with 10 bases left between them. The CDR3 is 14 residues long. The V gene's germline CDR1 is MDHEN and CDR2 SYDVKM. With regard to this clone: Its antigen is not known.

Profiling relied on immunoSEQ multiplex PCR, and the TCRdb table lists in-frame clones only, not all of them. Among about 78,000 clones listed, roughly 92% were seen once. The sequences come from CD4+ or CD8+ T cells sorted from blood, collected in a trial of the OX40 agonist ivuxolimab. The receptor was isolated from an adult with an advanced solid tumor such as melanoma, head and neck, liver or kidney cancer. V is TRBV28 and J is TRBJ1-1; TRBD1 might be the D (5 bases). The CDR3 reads CASSLSLRVTEAFF. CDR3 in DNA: TGTGCCAGCAGTTTATCGCTCAGGGTCACTGAAGCTTTCTTT.